This record covers a single TCR beta chain. The entry originates in a study of shared clonotypes between healthy human individuals. CD8 cells classed as naive were CD45RO-negative and positively selected for CCR7, excluding terminally differentiated effector memory CD45RA+ cells. The J segment lost 2 bases and the V segment lost 4 bases, leaving 8 bases of the junction unmatched. The CDR3 consists of 17 residues. Germline CDR1 and CDR2: WNHNN and SYGVQD (reference sequence). Sequenced by immunoSEQ multiplex PCR; TCRdb stores in-frame clones only, minus some. Here the sample spans millions of clones, 85% to 95% being singletons.

Sequencing used naive CD8+ T cells sorted from blood. This chain connects TRBV10-1 to TRBJ2-6; 7 nucleotides line up with TRBD1. The receptor's source is a man younger than 35 in good health. The CDR3 region is CASSANTGATGANVLTF. CDR3 coding DNA: TGCGCCAGCAGTGCTAACACAGGGGCTACTGGGGCCAACGTCCTGACTTTC.